This entry lists 3 T cell receptor beta chains sequenced from one sample in a study of regulatory T cells in long-lasting Graves disease. CDR3-region Arm-PCR and iRepertoire HTBI primers produced the TCR beta libraries. Via MiXCR, TCRdb re-called the multiplex PCR reads, giving one row per CDR3 protein. The data hold about 430,000 distinct CDR3 sequences, with over 14% observed a single time. Time point of the sample: newly diagnosed GD, antithyroid drugs for less than 3 months. Following extraction of RNA from PBMCs, that RNA was used to make the TCR library. These data were also filed under a second study, of T cells in Graves' hyperthyroidism and ophthalmopathy.

Sequencing was performed on peripheral blood mononuclear cells (PBMCs), taken at new diagnosis, from a patient treated with antithyroid drugs. The receptors here all came from a middle-aged woman with Graves disease.

At least ten counts were recorded for this clonotype. The CDR3 is CASSPLGEGGQYF. As DNA, the CDR3 is TGTGCCAGCAGTCCGCTCGGGGAAGGAGGGCAGTACTTC. This chain uses TRBV12-3 or TRBV12-4 with TRBJ2-7; D may be TRBD2 (5 bases). CDR3 length: 13 amino acids. Trimming pared 5 bases from V and 9 bases from J, leaving 17 bases between.

This clonotype was counted only a few times. The chain uses TRBV20-1 and TRBJ2-7; tentative D call: TRBD2 (6 bases). The length of the CDR3 is 15 residues. Germline V gives CDR1 DFQATT, CDR2 SNEGSKA (reference sequence). V was pared by 3 bases and J by 1 base, with 16 bases between. The CDR3 nucleotides read TGCAGTGCTAGTGTTCCGGGAGAAGGGTCCTACGAGCAGTACTTC. It codes for CSASVPGEGSYEQYF.

This clonotype was detected ten times or more. V gene TRBV7-2 combines with J gene TRBJ2-7; 7 bases map to TRBD2. V lost 4 bases, J lost 3 bases, and 9 bases stayed unmatched. In germline, CDR1 is SGHTA, CDR2 FQGNSA. There are 15 residues in the CDR3. The chain's CDR3 is CASSSPPGGGYEQYF. The CDR3 nucleotides are TGTGCCAGCAGCTCCCCACCGGGAGGTGGCTACGAGCAGTACTTC.